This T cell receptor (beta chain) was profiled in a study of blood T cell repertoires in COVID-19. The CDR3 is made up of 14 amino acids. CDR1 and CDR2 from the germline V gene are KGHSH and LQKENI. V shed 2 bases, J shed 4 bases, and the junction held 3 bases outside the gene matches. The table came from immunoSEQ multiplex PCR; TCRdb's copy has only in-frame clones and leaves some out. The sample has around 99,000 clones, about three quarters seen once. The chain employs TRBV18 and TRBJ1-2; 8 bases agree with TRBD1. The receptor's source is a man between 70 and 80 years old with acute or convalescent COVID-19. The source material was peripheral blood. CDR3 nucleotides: TGTGCCAGCTCACCAGGACAGGGTCTCTATGGCTACACCTTC. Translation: CASSPGQGLYGYTF. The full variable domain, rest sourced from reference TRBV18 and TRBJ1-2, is NAGVMQNPRHLVRRRGQEARLRCSPMKGHSHVYWYRQLPEEGLKFMVYLQKENIIDESGMPKERFSAEFPKEGPSILRIQQVVRGDSAAYFCASSPGQGLYGYTFGSGTRLTVV.